These T cell receptor beta chains were read from a single sample in a study of cytomegalovirus exposure and HLA in healthy donors. Measured with immunoSEQ multiplex PCR; TCRdb has only the in-frame clones, and not every one. Of approximately 240,000 clones in the sample, 75% to 95% were seen once. The sequenced sample was PBMCs. Receptors were obtained from a woman younger than 35 in good health and CMV-seronegative. Each CDR3 is given with its conserved first and last residue. Each record gives: clone size, D gene, V gene, J gene, CDR3 DNA, CDR3 protein. A D gene is named only where the DNA matches it firmly. A clone size is listed for some rows: how often the clone was seen (once, few, many), or a class if it is expanded.

size: NA; D: TRBD1; V: TRBV29-1; J: TRBJ1-2; DNA: TGCAGCGCCCGAGACAGGGGGCTAGGCTATGGCTACACCTTC; CDR3: CSARDRGLGYGYTF
size: NA; D: NA; V: TRBV5-4; J: TRBJ1-5; DNA: TGTGCCAGCAGCTTGGATCTGCGTAGCAATCAGCCCCAGCATTTT; CDR3: CASSLDLRSNQPQHF
size: NA; D: TRBD1; V: TRBV19; J: TRBJ1-2; DNA: TGTGCCAGTGCAACATCCCGGGACAGGGATCATGGCTACACCTTC; CDR3: CASATSRDRDHGYTF
size: NA; D: TRBD1; V: TRBV5-8; J: TRBJ1-2; DNA: TGTGCCAGCAGCTTGAGATGGACAGGGGACTCACGCTACACCTTC; CDR3: CASSLRWTGDSRYTF
size: once; D: NA; V: TRBV10-1; J: TRBJ2-3; DNA: TGCGCCAGCAGCGAAGAGCCCACAGGGCCCCACACAGATACGCAGTATTTT; CDR3: CASSEEPTGPHTDTQYF
size: NA; D: NA; V: TRBV4-1; J: TRBJ1-3; DNA: TGCGCCAGCAGCCAATGGGGGTCGCAGGGGGGAAACACCATATATTTT; CDR3: CASSQWGSQGGNTIYF
size: NA; D: NA; V: TRBV18; J: TRBJ1-2; DNA: TGTGCCAGCTCACTGTCAGGGAACAACAACTATGGCTACACCTTC; CDR3: CASSLSGNNNYGYTF
size: NA; D: TRBD2; V: TRBV9; J: TRBJ2-7; DNA: TGTGCCAGCAGCGTAGATTGGACTAGCCCCGAGCAGTACTTC; CDR3: CASSVDWTSPEQYF
size: NA; D: NA; V: TRBV19; J: TRBJ2-7; DNA: TGTGCCAGTAGTATTAGACAGGCCTACGAGCAGTACTTC; CDR3: CASSIRQAYEQYF
size: NA; D: TRBD1; V: TRBV9; J: TRBJ1-2; DNA: TGTGCCAGCAGCGTCGGGACCGACAGGGGGCCGGGCTACACCTTC; CDR3: CASSVGTDRGPGYTF
size: NA; D: TRBD2; V: TRBV27; J: TRBJ2-1; DNA: TGTGCCAGCAGTTTATTAGGGACTAGCCGGTTTGATGAGCAGTTCTTC; CDR3: CASSLLGTSRFDEQFF